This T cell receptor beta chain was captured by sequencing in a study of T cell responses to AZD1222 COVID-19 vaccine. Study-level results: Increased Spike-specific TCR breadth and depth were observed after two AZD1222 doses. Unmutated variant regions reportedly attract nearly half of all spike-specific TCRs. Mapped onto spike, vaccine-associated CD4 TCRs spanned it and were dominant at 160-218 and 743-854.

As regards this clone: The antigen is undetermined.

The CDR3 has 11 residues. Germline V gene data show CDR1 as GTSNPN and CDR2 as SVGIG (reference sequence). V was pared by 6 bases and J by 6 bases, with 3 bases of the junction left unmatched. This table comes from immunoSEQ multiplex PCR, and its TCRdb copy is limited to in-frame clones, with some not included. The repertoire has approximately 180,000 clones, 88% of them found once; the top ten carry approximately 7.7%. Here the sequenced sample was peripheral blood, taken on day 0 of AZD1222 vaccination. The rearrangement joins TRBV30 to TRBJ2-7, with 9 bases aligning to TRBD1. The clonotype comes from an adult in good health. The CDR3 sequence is CACLTGGEQYF. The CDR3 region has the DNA TGTGCCTGTCTGACAGGGGGCGAGCAGTACTTC.